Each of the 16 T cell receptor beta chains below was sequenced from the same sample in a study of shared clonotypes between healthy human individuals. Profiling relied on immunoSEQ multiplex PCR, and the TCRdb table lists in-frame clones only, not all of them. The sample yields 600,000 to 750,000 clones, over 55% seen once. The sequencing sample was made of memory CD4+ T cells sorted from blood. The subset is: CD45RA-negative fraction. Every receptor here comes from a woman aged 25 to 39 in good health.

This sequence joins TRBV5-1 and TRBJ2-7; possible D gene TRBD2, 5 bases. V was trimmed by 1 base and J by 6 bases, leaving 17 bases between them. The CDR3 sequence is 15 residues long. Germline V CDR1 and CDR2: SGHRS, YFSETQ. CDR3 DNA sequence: TGCGCCAGCAGCTTGACTCCGGGGATATCTGCCGAGCAGTACTTC. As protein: CASSLTPGISAEQYF.

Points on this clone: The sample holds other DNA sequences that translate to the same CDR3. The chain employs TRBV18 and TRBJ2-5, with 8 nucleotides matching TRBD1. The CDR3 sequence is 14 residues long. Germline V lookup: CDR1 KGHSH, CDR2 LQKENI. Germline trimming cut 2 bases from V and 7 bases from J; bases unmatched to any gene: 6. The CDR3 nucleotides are TGTGCCAGCTCACCAGGACAGGGCCGGGGGACCCAGTACTTC. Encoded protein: CASSPGQGRGTQYF.

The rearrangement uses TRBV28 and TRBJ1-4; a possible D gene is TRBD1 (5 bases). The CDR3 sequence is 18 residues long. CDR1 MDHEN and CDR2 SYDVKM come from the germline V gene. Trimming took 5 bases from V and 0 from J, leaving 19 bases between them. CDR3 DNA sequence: TGTGCCAGCAGTCCCCCCCTGGACGACAGAGCAACTAATGAAAAACTGTTTTTT. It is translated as CASSPPLDDRATNEKLFF.

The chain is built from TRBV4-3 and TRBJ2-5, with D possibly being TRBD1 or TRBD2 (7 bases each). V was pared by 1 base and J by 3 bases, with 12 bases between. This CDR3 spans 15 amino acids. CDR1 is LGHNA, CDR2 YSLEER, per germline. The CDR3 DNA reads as TGCGCCAGCAGCCAAGGTCCAGGGGGGGAAGAGACCCAGTACTTC. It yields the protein CASSQGPGGEETQYF.

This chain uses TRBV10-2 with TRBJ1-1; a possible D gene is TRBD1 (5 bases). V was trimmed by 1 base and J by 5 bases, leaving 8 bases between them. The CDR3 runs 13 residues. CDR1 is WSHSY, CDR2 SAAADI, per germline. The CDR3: CASSELGVTEAFF. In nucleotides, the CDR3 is TGCGCCAGCAGTGAGTTGGGGGTAACTGAAGCTTTCTTT.

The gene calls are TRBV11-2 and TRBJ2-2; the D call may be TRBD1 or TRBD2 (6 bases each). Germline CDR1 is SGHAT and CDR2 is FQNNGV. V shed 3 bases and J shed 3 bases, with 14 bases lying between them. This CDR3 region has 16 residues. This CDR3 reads CASSLAPGADTGELFF. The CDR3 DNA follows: TGTGCCAGCAGCTTGGCTCCGGGGGCGGACACCGGGGAGCTGTTTTTT.

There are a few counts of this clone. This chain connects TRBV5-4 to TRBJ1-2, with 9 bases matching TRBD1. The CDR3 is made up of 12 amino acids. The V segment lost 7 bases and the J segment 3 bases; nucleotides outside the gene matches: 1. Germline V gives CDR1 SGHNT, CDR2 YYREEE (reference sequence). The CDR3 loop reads CASRQGDYGYTF. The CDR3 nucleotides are TGTGCCAGCCGACAGGGGGACTATGGCTACACCTTC.

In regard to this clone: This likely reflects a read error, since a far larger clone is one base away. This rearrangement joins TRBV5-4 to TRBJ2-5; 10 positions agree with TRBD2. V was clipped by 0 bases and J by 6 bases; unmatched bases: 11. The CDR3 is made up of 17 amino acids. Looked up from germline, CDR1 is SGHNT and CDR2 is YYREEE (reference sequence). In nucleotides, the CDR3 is TGTGCCAGCAGCTTGGGGCTAGCGGGAGAAGGAGGAAAGACCCAGTACTTC. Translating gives CASSLGLAGEGGKTQYF.

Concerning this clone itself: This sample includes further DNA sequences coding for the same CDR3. The CDR3: CASSESDSYNEQFF. The CDR3 nucleotides read TGTGCCAGCAGTGAATCGGACAGCTACAATGAGCAGTTCTTC. This sequence joins TRBV2 and TRBJ2-1; D possibly corresponds to TRBD1 (6 bases). V shed 2 bases and J shed 3 bases, with 8 bases lying between them. Germline assignment: CDR1 SNHLY and CDR2 FYNNEI. CDR3 length: 14 amino acids. The entire variable domain, with the rest obtained from reference TRBV2 and TRBJ2-1, is as follows: EPEVTQTPSHQVTQMGQEVILRCVPISNHLYFYWYRQILGQKVEFLVSFYNNEISEKSEIFDDQFSVERPDGSNFTLKIRSTKLEDSAMYFCASSESDSYNEQFFGPGTRLTVL.

DNA of the CDR3: TGCGCCAGCAGCTTGGCCCCCGGGCGGGAGTACGAGCAGTACTTC. Translated, it gives CASSLAPGREYEQYF. The J gene is TRBJ2-7, the V gene TRBV5-1; 7 bases are shared with TRBD2. Germline values: CDR1 SGHRS, CDR2 YFSETQ. The CDR3 consists of 15 residues. The trim removed 0 bases at V and 4 bases at J, leaving 7 bases unmatched.

CDR3 nucleotides: TGCGCCAGCAGCTTGGATGACAGGGACAATTCACCCCTCCACTTT. Translated, it gives CASSLDDRDNSPLHF. The chain recombines TRBV5-1 with TRBJ1-6; 7 bases agree with TRBD1. This CDR3 comprises 15 residues. Trimming at V came to 0 bases and at J to 7 bases, leaving 4 bases not matched to a gene. Germline V gives CDR1 SGHRS, CDR2 YFSETQ.

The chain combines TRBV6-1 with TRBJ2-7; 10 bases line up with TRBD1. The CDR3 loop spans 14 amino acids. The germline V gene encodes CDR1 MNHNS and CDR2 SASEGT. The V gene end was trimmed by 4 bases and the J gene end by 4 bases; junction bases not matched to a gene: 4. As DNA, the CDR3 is TGTGCCAGCAGTGGGGACAGGGGACCGTACGAGCAGTACTTC. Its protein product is CASSGDRGPYEQYF.

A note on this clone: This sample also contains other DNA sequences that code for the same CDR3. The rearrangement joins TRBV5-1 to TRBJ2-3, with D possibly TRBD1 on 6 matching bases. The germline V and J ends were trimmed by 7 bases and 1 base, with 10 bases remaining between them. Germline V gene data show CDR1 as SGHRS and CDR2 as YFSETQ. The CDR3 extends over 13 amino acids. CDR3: CASGGRGTDTQYF. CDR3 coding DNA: TGCGCCAGCGGGGGCAGGGGCACAGATACGCAGTATTTT.

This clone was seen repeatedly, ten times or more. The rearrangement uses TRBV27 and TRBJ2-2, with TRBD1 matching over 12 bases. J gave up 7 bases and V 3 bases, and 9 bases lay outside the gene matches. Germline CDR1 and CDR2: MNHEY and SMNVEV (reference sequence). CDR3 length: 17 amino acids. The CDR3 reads CASSFVWGQGAVGELFF. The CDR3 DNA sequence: TGTGCCAGCAGTTTTGTCTGGGGACAGGGGGCGGTCGGGGAGCTGTTTTTT.

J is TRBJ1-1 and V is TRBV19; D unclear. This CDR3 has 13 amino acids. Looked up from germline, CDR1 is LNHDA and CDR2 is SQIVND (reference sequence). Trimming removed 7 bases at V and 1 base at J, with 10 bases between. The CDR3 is CASTGYTNTEAFF. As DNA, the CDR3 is TGTGCCAGTACTGGGTATACGAACACTGAAGCTTTCTTT.

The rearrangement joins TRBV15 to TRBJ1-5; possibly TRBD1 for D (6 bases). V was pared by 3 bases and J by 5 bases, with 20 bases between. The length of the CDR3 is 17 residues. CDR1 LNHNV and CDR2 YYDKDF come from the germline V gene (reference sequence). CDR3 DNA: TGTGCCACCAGCAGGTCCCAGGGGAACACTGTTTATCAGCCCCAGCATTTT. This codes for CATSRSQGNTVYQPQHF.